These 28 T cell receptor beta chains came from one sample sequenced in a study of T cell repertoires in cytomegalovirus infection (dated by TCRdb to the late 2010s). Instrument used: Illumina HiSeq 1500. TCRdb passed the public sequencing reads through fastp at Q25 and MiXCR, retaining productive beta sequences. Merged by CDR3 protein, the rows form single entries marked with the most common genes and DNA. The sample profile shows 450,000 to 600,000 distinct CDR3 sequences; 33% of them were found once. About 17% of the sample lies in the top ten. The treatment or condition label of this sample denotes: in vitro stimulation with specific CMV peptide epitopes to enrich CMV-specific T cells. These receptors' targets are unknown. This specimen was cultured PBMCs, taken from culture after CMV antigen stimulation. Every receptor here comes from a human donor in good health (CMV status not recorded). Some clones in this sample may be carry-over from other donors' samples.

In its sample, this clonotype was seen a few times. The V gene is TRBV6-6, the J gene TRBJ2-1; D call uncertain. The CDR3 runs 14 residues. V shed 3 bases and J shed 4 bases, with 10 bases lying between them. Germline V gives CDR1 MNHNY, CDR2 SVGAGI (reference sequence). CDR3 sequence: CASSYRILYNEQFF. The CDR3 bases are TGTGCCAGCAGTTATCGCATTTTATACAATGAGCAGTTCTTC.

This clonotype was picked up a small number of times. The chain links TRBV7-2 to TRBJ2-1, with 12 bases fitting TRBD2. Germline V gene sequence: CDR1 SGHTA, CDR2 FQGNSA. V was pared by 5 bases and J by 3 bases, with 5 bases of the junction left unmatched. The CDR3 consists of 16 residues. The CDR3 region has the DNA TGTGCCAGCAGCCCAGGGACTAGCGGGTTCTACAATGAGCAGTTCTTC. Encoded protein: CASSPGTSGFYNEQFF. Drawing the rest from reference TRBV7-2 and TRBJ2-1, the complete variable domain is GAGVSQSPSNKVTEKGKDVELRCDPISGHTALYWYRQSLGQGLEFLIYFQGNSAPDKSGLPSDRFSAERTGGSVSTLTIQRTQQEDSAVYLCASSPGTSGFYNEQFFGPGTRLTVL.

This CDR3 reads CASSTDRGSYEQYV. CDR3 in DNA: TGTGCCAGCAGCACCGACAGGGGGTCCTACGAGCAGTACGTC. The chain uses TRBV7-9 and TRBJ2-7, with 9 bases lining up with TRBD1. Germline CDR1 is SEHNR and CDR2 is FQNEAQ (reference sequence). Trimming took 5 bases from V and 1 from J; bases not matched to a gene: 3. The CDR3 is made up of 14 amino acids.

In this sample, this clonotype turned up once. The V and J genes are TRBV7-2 and TRBJ2-3; D may be TRBD1 (7 bases). V was cut by 1 base and J by 3 bases, with 11 bases left in between. The length of the CDR3 is 15 residues. CDR1 and CDR2 from the germline V gene are SGHTA and FQGNSA. CDR3 amino acids: CASSLVAGQTDTQYF. CDR3 bases: TGTGCCAGCAGCTTAGTGGCGGGACAGACAGATACGCAGTATTTT.

The chain combines TRBV5-1 with TRBJ2-1; D not resolved. V was shortened by 0 bases and J by 6 bases, with 7 bases between the two germline ends. Germline CDR1 and CDR2: SGHRS and YFSETQ. This CDR3 is 13 amino acids long. The CDR3 protein is CASSLGLRNEQFF. CDR3 nucleotides: TGCGCCAGCAGCTTGGGACTTCGCAATGAGCAGTTCTTC.

The chain combines TRBV24-1 with TRBJ2-7; D unclear. CDR3 length: 9 amino acids. Germline V gives CDR1 KGHDR, CDR2 SFDVKD. The V end was cut by 12 bases, the J end by 5 bases, with 7 bases between. The CDR3 DNA is TGTGCCCCGTCTAACGAGCAGTACGTC. It translates to CAPSNEQYV.

The rearrangement links TRBV19 to TRBJ2-5; 7 positions match TRBD1. J lost 2 bases, V lost 6 bases, and 12 bases had no gene match. This CDR3 has 16 residues. CDR1 and CDR2 (germline): LNHDA, SQIVND (reference sequence). The DNA of the CDR3 is TGTGCCAGTAGCCCCTGGGGGACAGTGGGACAAGAGACCCAGTACTTC. This gives the protein CASSPWGTVGQETQYF.

This clonotype was recorded at least ten times. This chain joins TRBV7-2 and TRBJ2-5, with 10 bases lining up with TRBD2. Per the germline V gene, CDR1 is SGHTA and CDR2 is FQGNSA. The CDR3 length is 14 residues. J lost 10 bases, V lost 4 bases, and 9 bases had no gene match. The CDR3 region has the DNA TGTGCCAGCAGCTCTTTCTCCGGGACTAGCGACCAGTACTTC. Protein: CASSSFSGTSDQYF.

The chain links TRBV29-1 to TRBJ1-2; D perhaps matches TRBD1 (5 bases). V was cut by 4 bases and J by 4 bases, with 7 bases left in between. Germline lookup yields CDR1 SQVTM and CDR2 ANQGSEA. There are 11 residues in the CDR3. The CDR3 loop reads CSVGQLYGYTF. The CDR3 region has the DNA TGCAGCGTTGGACAGCTCTATGGCTACACCTTC.

The chain links TRBV14 to TRBJ2-1; 13 nucleotides align to TRBD2. The CDR3 totals 17 residues. Germline values: CDR1 SGHDN, CDR2 FVKESK. J lost 7 bases, V lost 4 bases, and 10 bases had no gene match. CDR3: CASSPLNGLAGENEQFF. DNA for the CDR3: TGTGCCAGCAGCCCGCTTAATGGACTAGCGGGGGAGAATGAGCAGTTCTTC.

This clonotype was observed a few times. V usage is TRBV6-2 or TRBV6-3 and J usage is TRBJ2-7, with TRBD2 as a possible D gene (5 bases). Trimming removed 0 bases at V and 6 bases at J, with 12 bases between. Per germline, CDR1 MNHEY and CDR2 SVGEGT. The length of the CDR3 is 14 residues. The CDR3 region is CASSYSGRSGEQYV. DNA of the CDR3: TGTGCCAGCAGTTACTCTGGGAGATCGGGCGAGCAGTACGTC.

The chain carries TRBV28 and TRBJ2-1; D is unresolved. There are 14 residues in the CDR3. V was clipped by 5 bases and J by 3 bases, with 11 bases between them. Germline values: CDR1 MDHEN, CDR2 SYDVKM. Here the CDR3 DNA reads TGTGCCAGCAGTGGGAATATGCGCTACAATGAGCAGTTCTTC. This gives the protein CASSGNMRYNEQFF.

The chain couples TRBV4-2 to TRBJ2-7; no clear D gene. Germline V gene data show CDR1 as LGHNA and CDR2 as YNFKEQ. The ends were cut back, 1 base at V and 3 bases at J, with 4 bases in the middle. CDR3 length equals 12 residues. Here the CDR3 reads CASSQGIYEQYF. DNA of the CDR3: TGTGCCAGCAGCCAAGGGATCTACGAGCAGTACTTC.

The chain links TRBV2 to TRBJ2-1, with TRBD2 matching 10 bases. The CDR3 runs to 13 residues. V shed 6 bases and J 10 bases; nucleotides not matched to a gene: 6. The germline gives CDR1 SNHLY, CDR2 FYNNEI. The CDR3 here is CASRVLLAGEQFF. CDR3 bases: TGTGCCAGCAGAGTTCTACTAGCGGGGGAGCAGTTCTTC.

The gene calls are TRBV5-1 and TRBJ2-1; possibly TRBD2 for D (6 bases). This CDR3 is 17 amino acids long. Germline CDR1 reads SGHRS; CDR2 reads YFSETQ. V gave up 3 bases and J gave up 9 bases, with 25 bases separating them. The CDR3 spells CASSSAGLGAGYGEQFF. Written as DNA, the CDR3 is TGCGCCAGCAGCTCAGCCGGGCTAGGCGCGGGGTACGGTGAGCAGTTCTTC.

The chain is built from TRBV7-2 and TRBJ2-1; 8 bases line up with TRBD1. Germline CDR1 reads SGHTA; CDR2 reads FQGNSA. J was trimmed by 4 bases and V by 5 bases; bases with no gene match: 13. This CDR3 has 17 residues. The CDR3 DNA sequence: TGTGCCAGCAGCGCAGGCCCCAGGACAGGGACATACAATGAGCAGTTCTTC. Its protein is CASSAGPRTGTYNEQFF.

V gene TRBV20-1 combines with J gene TRBJ1-1; D unresolved. V gave up 3 bases and J gave up 1 base, with 6 bases separating them. There are 12 residues in the CDR3. Germline V gene lookup returns CDR1 DFQATT and CDR2 SNEGSKA (reference sequence). CDR3 in DNA: TGCAGTGCTAGCGAAAGGAACACTGAAGCTTTCTTT. It is translated as CSASERNTEAFF.

The gene calls are TRBV20-1 and TRBJ1-5; unclear D gene. Germline V CDR1 and CDR2: DFQATT, SNEGSKA (reference sequence). The CDR3 totals 14 residues. The germline V and J ends were trimmed by 1 base and 2 bases, with 9 bases remaining between them. The CDR3 region has the DNA TGCAGTGCTAGAGGGTTGGTCGGCAATCAGCCCCAGCATTTT. This sequence encodes CSARGLVGNQPQHF.

This clonotype has just a few counts. This chain links TRBV20-1 with TRBJ2-7; D is unresolved. This CDR3 is built from 13 residues. CDR1 DFQATT and CDR2 SNEGSKA come from the germline V gene (reference sequence). Trimming took off 0 bases at V and 4 bases at J, with 10 bases between the two ends. The chain's CDR3 is CSARDQSSYEQYF. The CDR3 DNA is TGCAGTGCTAGAGATCAAAGCTCGTACGAGCAGTACTTC.

The chain joins TRBV7-2 to TRBJ1-1; 9 bases line up with TRBD1. Germline CDR1 SGHTA, CDR2 FQGNSA. This CDR3 is 16 amino acids long. Trimming at V came to 2 bases and at J to 5 bases, leaving 9 bases not matched to a gene. The CDR3 sequence: CASSLSSGTGFTEAFF. The CDR3 region has the DNA TGTGCCAGCAGCTTAAGTTCCGGGACAGGGTTTACTGAAGCTTTCTTT.

The chain combines TRBV6-6 with TRBJ1-1; 7 bases match TRBD1. V was pared by 2 bases and J by 1 base, with 4 bases of the junction left unmatched. The CDR3 covers 15 residues. Germline loops: CDR1 MNHNY, CDR2 SVGAGI (reference sequence). The CDR3 is CASSYIQGENTEAFF. DNA for the CDR3: TGTGCCAGCAGTTACATCCAGGGGGAGAACACTGAAGCTTTCTTT.

This clonotype was detected a few times. The chain has TRBV4-3 and TRBJ2-3, with 9 positions matching TRBD1. V shed 4 bases, J shed 3 bases, and the junction held 11 bases outside the gene matches. The CDR3 contains 17 residues. Per the germline V gene, CDR1 is LGHNA and CDR2 is YSLEER. The CDR3 DNA reads as TGCGCCAGCAGCCCACGCACAGGGGGCGAGTCGACAGATACGCAGTATTTT. Translating it yields CASSPRTGGESTDTQYF.

With regard to this clonotype: A much larger clone differs from this one at a single base, so this may be a read error. The CDR3 loop reads CASGARQGAGEKLFF. Here the CDR3 DNA reads TGTGCCAGCGGCGCCAGACAGGGGGCCGGTGAAAAACTGTTTTTT. The chain combines TRBV7-9 with TRBJ1-4, with 10 bases that match TRBD1. Germline-derived CDR1 and CDR2 are SEHNR and FQNEAQ (reference sequence). There are 15 residues in the CDR3. J was trimmed by 7 bases and V by 8 bases; bases with no gene match: 10.

This chain uses TRBV20-1 with TRBJ1-5, with a weak D call TRBD1 (6 bases). Looked up from germline, CDR1 is DFQATT and CDR2 is SNEGSKA (reference sequence). This CDR3 region has 16 residues. Between the trimmed V and J ends, which lost 2 bases and 3 bases, there was a span of 17 bases. The CDR3 sequence: CSARPDPGASNQPQHF. CDR3 DNA: TGCAGTGCTAGACCCGACCCGGGGGCCTCCAATCAGCCCCAGCATTTT.

The J gene is TRBJ2-3, the V gene TRBV20-1, with 10 bases matching TRBD2. The CDR3 length is 16 residues. J lost 1 base, V lost 5 bases, and 9 bases had no gene match. Germline lookup yields CDR1 DFQATT and CDR2 SNEGSKA (reference sequence). This chain's CDR3 is CSASTTGLAGTDTQYF. CDR3 DNA sequence: TGCAGTGCTTCGACGACTGGACTAGCGGGCACAGATACGCAGTATTTT.

The rearrangement links TRBV7-6 to TRBJ2-1, with 10 bases fitting TRBD2. V was pared by 3 bases and J by 4 bases, with 3 bases of the junction left unmatched. The CDR3 runs to 15 residues. Germline assignment: CDR1 SGHVS and CDR2 FNYEAQ. CDR3 amino acids: CASSLGTSEYNEQFF. CDR3 sequence (DNA): TGTGCCAGCAGCTTGGGGACTAGCGAATACAATGAGCAGTTCTTC.

This clonotype was recorded a few times. The V and J genes are TRBV7-2 and TRBJ1-2; D is possibly TRBD1 (6 bases). Germline V gene sequence: CDR1 SGHTA, CDR2 FQGNSA. The V end was cut by 3 bases, the J end by 7 bases, with 18 bases between. This CDR3 spans 15 amino acids. The CDR3 DNA sequence: TGTGCCAGCAGCTTGTCTACAGGGTTGACTAGTGGCTACACCTTC. Translated: CASSLSTGLTSGYTF.

This clonotype turned up a few times. The gene calls are TRBV7-2 and TRBJ1-5; a possible D gene is TRBD1 (6 bases). CDR3 length: 15 residues. Germline assignment: CDR1 SGHTA and CDR2 FQGNSA. Trimming took 6 bases from V and 1 from J, leaving 13 bases between them. This CDR3 is CASSQQGGSNQPQHF. In DNA form, the CDR3 reads TGTGCCAGCAGTCAACAGGGTGGGAGCAATCAGCCCCAGCATTTT.